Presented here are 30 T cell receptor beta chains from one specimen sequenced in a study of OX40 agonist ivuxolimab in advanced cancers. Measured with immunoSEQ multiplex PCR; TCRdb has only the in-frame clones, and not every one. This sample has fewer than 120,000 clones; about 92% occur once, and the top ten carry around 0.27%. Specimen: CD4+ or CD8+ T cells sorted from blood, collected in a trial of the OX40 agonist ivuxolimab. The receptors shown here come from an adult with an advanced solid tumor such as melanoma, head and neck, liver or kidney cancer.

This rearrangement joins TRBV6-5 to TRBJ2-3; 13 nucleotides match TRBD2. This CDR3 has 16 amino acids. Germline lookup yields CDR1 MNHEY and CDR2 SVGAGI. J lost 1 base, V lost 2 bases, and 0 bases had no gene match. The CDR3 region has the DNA TGTGCCAGCAGTTACGGGACTAGCGGGGGCACAGATACGCAGTATTTT. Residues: CASSYGTSGGTDTQYF.

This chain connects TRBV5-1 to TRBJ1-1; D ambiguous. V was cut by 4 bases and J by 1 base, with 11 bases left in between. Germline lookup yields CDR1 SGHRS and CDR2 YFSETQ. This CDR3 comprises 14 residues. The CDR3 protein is CASSLAGKNTEAFF. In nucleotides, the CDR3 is TGCGCCAGCAGCCTGGCGGGGAAGAACACTGAAGCTTTCTTT.

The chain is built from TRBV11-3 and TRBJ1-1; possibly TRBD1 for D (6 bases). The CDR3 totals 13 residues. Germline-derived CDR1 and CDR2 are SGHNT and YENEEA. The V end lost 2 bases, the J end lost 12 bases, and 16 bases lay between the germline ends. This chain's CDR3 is CASSLNEDSSTFF. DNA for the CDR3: TGTGCCAGCAGCTTAAATGAGGACAGTTCTACTTTCTTT.

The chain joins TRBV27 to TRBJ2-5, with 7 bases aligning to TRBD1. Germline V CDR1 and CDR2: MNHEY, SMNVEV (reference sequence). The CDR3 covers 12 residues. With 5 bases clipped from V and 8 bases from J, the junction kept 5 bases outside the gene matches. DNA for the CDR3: TGTGCCAGCAGTCAAGACAGGGCAACCCAGTACTTC. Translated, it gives CASSQDRATQYF.

The CDR3: CASNRDTGELFF. The CDR3 DNA reads TGTGCCAGCAATAGGGATACCGGGGAGCTGTTTTTT. The J gene is TRBJ2-2, the V gene TRBV6-1; D is undetermined. V shed 7 bases and J shed 5 bases, with 8 bases lying between them. CDR1 is MNHNS, CDR2 SASEGT, per germline. The CDR3 consists of 12 residues.

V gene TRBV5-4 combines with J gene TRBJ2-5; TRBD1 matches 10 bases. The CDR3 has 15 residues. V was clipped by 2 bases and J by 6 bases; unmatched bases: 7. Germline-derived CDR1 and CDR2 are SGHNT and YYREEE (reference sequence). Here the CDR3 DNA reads TGTGCCAGCAGCTTAGCGGGACAGGGGAAAAAGACCCAGTACTTC. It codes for CASSLAGQGKKTQYF.

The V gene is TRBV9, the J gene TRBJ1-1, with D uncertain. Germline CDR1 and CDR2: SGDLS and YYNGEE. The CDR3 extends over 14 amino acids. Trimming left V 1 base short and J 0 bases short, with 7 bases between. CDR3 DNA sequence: TGTGCCAGCAGCGTATACGGAATGAACACTGAAGCTTTCTTT. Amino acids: CASSVYGMNTEAFF.

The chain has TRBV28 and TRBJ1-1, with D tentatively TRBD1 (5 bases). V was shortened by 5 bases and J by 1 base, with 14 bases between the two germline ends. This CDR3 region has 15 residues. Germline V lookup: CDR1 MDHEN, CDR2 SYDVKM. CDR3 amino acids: CASSPPGWENTEAFF. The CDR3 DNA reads TGTGCCAGCAGTCCCCCAGGGTGGGAGAACACTGAAGCTTTCTTT. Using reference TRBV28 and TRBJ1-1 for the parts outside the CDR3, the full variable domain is DVKVTQSSRYLVKRTGEKVFLECVQDMDHENMFWYRQDPGLGLRLIYFSYDVKMKEKGDIPEGYSVSREKKERFSLILESASTNQTSMYLCASSPPGWENTEAFFGQGTRLTVV.

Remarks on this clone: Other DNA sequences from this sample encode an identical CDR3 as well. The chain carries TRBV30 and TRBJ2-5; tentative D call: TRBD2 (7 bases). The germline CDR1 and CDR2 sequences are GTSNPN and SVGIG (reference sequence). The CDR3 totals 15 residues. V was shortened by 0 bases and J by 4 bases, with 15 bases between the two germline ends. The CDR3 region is CAWSVIGGPRETQYF. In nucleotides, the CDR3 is TGTGCCTGGAGTGTTATCGGGGGGCCTCGAGAGACCCAGTACTTC.

As DNA, the CDR3 is TGTGCCAGCAGCCGCGGACCTCGAGAGCAGTTCTTC. This encodes CASSRGPREQFF. This chain connects TRBV11-3 to TRBJ2-1; D is uncertain. CDR3 size: 12 residues. Germline loops: CDR1 SGHNT, CDR2 YENEEA. Deletions cut 5 bases from V and 10 bases from J, with 12 bases between.

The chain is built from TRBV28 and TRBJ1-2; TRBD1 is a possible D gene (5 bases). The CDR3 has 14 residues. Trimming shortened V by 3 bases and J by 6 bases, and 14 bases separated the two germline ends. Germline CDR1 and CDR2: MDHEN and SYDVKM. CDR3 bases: TGTGCCAGCAGTTTGCTCGGGGCTTCGGATGGCTACACCTTC. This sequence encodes CASSLLGASDGYTF.

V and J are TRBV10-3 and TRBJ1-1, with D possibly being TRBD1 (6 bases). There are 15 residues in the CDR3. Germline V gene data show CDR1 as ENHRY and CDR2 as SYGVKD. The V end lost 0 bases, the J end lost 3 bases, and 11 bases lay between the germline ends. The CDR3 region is CAISESPGVDTEAFF. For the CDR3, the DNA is TGTGCCATCAGTGAGTCCCCAGGGGTGGACACTGAAGCTTTCTTT.

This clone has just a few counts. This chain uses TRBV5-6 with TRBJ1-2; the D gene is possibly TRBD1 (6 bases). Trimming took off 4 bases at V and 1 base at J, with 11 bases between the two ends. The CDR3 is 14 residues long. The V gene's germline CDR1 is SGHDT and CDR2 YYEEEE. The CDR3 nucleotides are TGTGCCAGCAGCGCCAACAGGGTTAACTATGGCTACACCTTC. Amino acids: CASSANRVNYGYTF.

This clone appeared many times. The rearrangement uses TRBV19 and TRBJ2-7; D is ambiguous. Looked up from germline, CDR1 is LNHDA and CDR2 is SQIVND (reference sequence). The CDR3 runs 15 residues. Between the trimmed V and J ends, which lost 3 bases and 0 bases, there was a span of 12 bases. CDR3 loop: CASSISPLSSYEQYF. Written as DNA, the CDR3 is TGTGCCAGTAGTATTAGTCCGTTATCCTCCTACGAGCAGTACTTC.

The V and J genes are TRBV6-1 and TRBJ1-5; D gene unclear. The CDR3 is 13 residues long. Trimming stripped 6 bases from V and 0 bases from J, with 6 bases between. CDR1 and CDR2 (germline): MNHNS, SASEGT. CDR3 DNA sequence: TGTGCCAGCAGCGCGTATAGCAATCAGCCCCAGCATTTT. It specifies CASSAYSNQPQHF.

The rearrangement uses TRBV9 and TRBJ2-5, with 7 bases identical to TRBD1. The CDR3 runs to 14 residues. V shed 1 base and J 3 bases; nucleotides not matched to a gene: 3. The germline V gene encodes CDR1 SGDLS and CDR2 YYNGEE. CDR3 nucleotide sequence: TGTGCCAGCAGCGTAAGTCAGGGGGAAGAGACCCAGTACTTC. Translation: CASSVSQGEETQYF.

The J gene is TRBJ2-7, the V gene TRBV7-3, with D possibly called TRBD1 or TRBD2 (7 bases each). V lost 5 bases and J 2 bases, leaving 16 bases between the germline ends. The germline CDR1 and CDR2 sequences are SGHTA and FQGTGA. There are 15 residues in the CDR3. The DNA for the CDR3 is TGTGCCAGCAGCCCCAGGGGGGGGGAAACCTACGAGCAGTACTTC. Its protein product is CASSPRGGETYEQYF.

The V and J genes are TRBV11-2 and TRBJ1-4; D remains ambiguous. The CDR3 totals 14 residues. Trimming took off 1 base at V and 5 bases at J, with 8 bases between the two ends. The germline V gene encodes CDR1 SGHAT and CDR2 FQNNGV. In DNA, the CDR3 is TGTGCCAGCAGCTTAGCACAAAGGAATGAAAAACTGTTTTTT. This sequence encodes CASSLAQRNEKLFF.

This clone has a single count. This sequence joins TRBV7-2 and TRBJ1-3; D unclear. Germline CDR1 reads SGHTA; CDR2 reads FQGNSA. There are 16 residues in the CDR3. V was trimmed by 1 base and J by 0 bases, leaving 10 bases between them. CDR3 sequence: CASSLGRANSGNTIYF. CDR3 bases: TGTGCCAGCAGCTTAGGTCGGGCCAACTCTGGAAACACCATATATTTT.

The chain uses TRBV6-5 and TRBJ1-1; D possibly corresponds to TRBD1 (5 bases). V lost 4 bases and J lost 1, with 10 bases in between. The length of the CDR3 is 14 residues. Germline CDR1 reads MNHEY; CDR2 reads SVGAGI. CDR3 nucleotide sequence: TGTGCCAGCAGTTTAGGACAATGGAACACTGAAGCTTTCTTT. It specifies CASSLGQWNTEAFF.

The CDR3 DNA follows: TGTGCCAGCAGCGAGGGGTTTAGGAACACTGAAGCTTTCTTT. Its protein product is CASSEGFRNTEAFF. This chain joins TRBV5-4 and TRBJ1-1; tentative D call: TRBD1 (5 bases). The V gene lost 4 bases and the J gene lost 1 base, with 11 bases spanning the gap. CDR1 is SGHNT, CDR2 YYREEE, per germline (reference sequence). The CDR3 has 14 residues.

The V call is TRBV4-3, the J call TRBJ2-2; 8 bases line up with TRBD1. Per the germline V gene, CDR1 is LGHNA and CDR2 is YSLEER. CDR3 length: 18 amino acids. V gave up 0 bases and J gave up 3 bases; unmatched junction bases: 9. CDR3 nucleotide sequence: TGCGCCAGCAGCCAAGATCAGGGGGCTCGGGGGTACACCGGGGAGCTGTTTTTT. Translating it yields CASSQDQGARGYTGELFF.

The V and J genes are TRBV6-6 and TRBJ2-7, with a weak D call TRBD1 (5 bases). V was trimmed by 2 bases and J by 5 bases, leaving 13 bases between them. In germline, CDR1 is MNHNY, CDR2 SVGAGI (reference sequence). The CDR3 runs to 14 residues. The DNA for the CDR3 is TGTGCCAGCAGTTACGGCAGGGCGAGAGACGAGCAGTACTTC. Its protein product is CASSYGRARDEQYF.

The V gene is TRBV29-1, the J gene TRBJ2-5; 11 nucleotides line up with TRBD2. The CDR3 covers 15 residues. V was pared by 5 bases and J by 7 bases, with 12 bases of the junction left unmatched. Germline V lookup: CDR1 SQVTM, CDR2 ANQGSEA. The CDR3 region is CSVLLAGGLGGTQYF. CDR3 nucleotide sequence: TGCAGCGTTCTTCTAGCGGGAGGTCTCGGGGGGACCCAGTACTTC.

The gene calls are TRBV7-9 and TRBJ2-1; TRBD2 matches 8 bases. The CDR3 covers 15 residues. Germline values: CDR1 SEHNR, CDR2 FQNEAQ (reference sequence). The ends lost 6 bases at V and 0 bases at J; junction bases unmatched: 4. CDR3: CASSRLARSYNEQFF. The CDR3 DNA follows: TGTGCCAGCAGTCGACTAGCGCGCTCCTACAATGAGCAGTTCTTC.

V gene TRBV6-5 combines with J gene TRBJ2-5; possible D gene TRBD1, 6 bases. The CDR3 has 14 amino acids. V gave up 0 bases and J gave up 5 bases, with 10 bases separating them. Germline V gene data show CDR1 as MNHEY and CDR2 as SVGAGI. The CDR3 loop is CASSYSSRGETQYF. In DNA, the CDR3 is TGTGCCAGCAGTTACTCCTCTAGGGGGGAGACCCAGTACTTC.

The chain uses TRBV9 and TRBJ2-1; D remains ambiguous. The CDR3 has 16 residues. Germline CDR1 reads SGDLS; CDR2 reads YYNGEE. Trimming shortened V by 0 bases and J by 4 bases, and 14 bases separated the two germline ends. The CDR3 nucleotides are TGTGCCAGCAGCGTAGCGGCATTGGCCGTATACAATGAGCAGTTCTTC. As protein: CASSVAALAVYNEQFF.

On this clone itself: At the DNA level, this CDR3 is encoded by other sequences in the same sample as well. The CDR3 spells CASSQDRNTEAFF. CDR3 nucleotide sequence: TGCGCCAGCAGCCAAGATAGGAACACTGAAGCTTTCTTT. The V and J genes are TRBV4-3 and TRBJ1-1; unclear D gene. CDR1 is LGHNA and CDR2 is YSLEER in the germline V gene. This CDR3 contains 13 residues. The V end was cut by 0 bases, the J end by 1 base, with 3 bases between.

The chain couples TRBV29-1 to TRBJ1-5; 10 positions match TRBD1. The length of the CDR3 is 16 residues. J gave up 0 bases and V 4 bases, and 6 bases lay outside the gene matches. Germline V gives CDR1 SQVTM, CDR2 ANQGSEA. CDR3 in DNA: TGCAGCGTTGTTCCCGGGACAGGGGATAGCAATCAGCCCCAGCATTTT. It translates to CSVVPGTGDSNQPQHF.

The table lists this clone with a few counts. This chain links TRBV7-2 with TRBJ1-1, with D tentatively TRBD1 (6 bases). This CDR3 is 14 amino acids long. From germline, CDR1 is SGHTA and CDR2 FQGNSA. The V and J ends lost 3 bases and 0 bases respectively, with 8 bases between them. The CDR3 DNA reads TGTGCCAGCAGCTTTGACAGGTTGAACACTGAAGCTTTCTTT. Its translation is CASSFDRLNTEAFF.